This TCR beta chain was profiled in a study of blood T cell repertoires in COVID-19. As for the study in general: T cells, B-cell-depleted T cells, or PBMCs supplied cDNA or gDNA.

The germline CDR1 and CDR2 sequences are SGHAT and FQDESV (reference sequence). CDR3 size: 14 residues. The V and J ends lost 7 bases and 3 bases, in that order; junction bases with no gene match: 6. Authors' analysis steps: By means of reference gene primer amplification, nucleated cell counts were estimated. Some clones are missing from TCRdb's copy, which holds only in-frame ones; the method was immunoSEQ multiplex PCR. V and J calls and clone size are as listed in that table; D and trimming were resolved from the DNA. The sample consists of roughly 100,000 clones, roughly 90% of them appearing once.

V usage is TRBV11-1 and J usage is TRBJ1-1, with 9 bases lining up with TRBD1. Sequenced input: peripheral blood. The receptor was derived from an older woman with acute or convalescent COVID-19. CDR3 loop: CASILGQGYTEAFF. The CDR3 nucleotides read TGTGCCAGCATTCTCGGACAGGGGTACACTGAAGCTTTCTTT.